This T cell receptor beta chain was captured by sequencing in a study of lymphopenia after photon versus proton radiotherapy (dated by TCRdb to the late 2010s). Looking at the study overall: Photon and proton radiation therapy were compared by the study for their immunological effects in patients with gastrointestinal tumors who developed high-grade lymphopenia. The study aimed to characterize how the two radiation modalities differ in their impact on the immune system. A cohort of some 20 patients with gastrointestinal tumors who received either photon or proton therapy and subsequently developed lymphopenia was included.

The research as a whole found: Among patients across the cohort who died, overall survival time showed an inverse correlation with a larger post-nadir drop in TCR diversity. After the lymphocyte count nadir, repertoires from photon-treated patients showed oligoclonal expansion, particularly of CD8+ Temra cells, and this expansion drove the decline in diversity. The survival association was assessed only in patients who died, and better survival with proton therapy was presented by the authors as a possibility rather than a demonstrated result. Relative stability during treatment was observed in proton-treated patients, whereas loss of naive T cells and TCR diversity and gain of effector/memory populations were observed in photon-treated patients.

The sample holds a few counts of this clone. No cognate antigen has been identified for it. No base qualities exist here, and no much larger clone lies one base off it. From a lookup of the germline V gene, CDR1 and CDR2 are SGHTA and FQGNSA. Trimming at the junction amounts to 5 bases on V and 4 bases on J, and the germline ends lie 14 bases apart. The CDR3 numbers 14 residues from cysteine through phenylalanine. Only the CDR3 portion is preserved as DNA: 42 bases, with reading frame beginning at the first base. Receptors were amplified or captured by the immunoSEQ multiplex PCR assay. Alongside multiparametric flow cytometry, deep sequencing of rearranged TCR beta loci was used to profile the T cell repertoires. This is the immuneACCESS table as TCRdb keeps it, with only in-frame sequences that have V and J called. A part of the clones is gone; compared with another copy, unresolved V genes explain less than half, and the rest is unexplained. For this sample there are just over 25,000 clones; about 85% appear just once. The ten largest clones take up around 5.2% of the sample.

The TCR comes from a man younger than 40 with gastric cancer. This material consisted of peripheral blood, taken from a patient treated with photon-based radiotherapy. Rearrangement joined TRBV7-2 to TRBJ2-5; TRBD2 might be the D gene, on 6 matching bases. The nucleotides read TGTGCCAGCAGCATCCCGTTCGGGGGAGAGACCCAGTACTTC. The resulting protein is CASSIPFGGETQYF. Outside the CDR3, residues come from the reference TRBV7-2 and TRBJ2-5 proteins, so the full variable domain is: GAGVSQSPSNKVTEKGKDVELRCDPISGHTALYWYRQSLGQGLEFLIYFQGNSAPDKSGLPSDRFSAERTGGSVSTLTIQRTQQEDSAVYLCASSIPFGGETQYFGPGTRLLVL.